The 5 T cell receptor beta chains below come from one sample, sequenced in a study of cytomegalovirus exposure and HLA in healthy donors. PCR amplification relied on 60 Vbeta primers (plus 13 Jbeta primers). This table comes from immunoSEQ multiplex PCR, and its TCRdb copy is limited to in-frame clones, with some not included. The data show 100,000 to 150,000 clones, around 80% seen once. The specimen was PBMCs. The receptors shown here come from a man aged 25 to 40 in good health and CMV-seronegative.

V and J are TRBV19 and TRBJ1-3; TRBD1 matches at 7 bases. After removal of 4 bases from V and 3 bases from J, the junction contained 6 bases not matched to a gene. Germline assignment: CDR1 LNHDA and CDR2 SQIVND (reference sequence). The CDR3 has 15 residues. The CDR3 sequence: CASSSPGQLGNTIYF. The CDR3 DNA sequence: TGTGCCAGTAGTAGCCCGGGACAGCTTGGAAACACCATATATTTT.

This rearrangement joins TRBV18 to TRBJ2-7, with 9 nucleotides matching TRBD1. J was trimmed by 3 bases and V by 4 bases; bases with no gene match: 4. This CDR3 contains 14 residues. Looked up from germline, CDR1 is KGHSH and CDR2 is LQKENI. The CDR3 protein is CASSLTGGRYEQYF. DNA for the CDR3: TGTGCCAGCTCACTTACAGGGGGCCGCTACGAGCAGTACTTC.

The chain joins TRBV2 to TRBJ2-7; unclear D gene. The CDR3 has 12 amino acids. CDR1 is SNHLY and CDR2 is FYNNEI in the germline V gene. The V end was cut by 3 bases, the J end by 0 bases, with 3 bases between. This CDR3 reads CASSDSSYEQYF. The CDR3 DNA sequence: TGTGCCAGCAGTGACAGCTCCTACGAGCAGTACTTC. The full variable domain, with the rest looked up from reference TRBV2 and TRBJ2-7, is EPEVTQTPSHQVTQMGQEVILRCVPISNHLYFYWYRQILGQKVEFLVSFYNNEISEKSEIFDDQFSVERPDGSNFTLKIRSTKLEDSAMYFCASSDSSYEQYFGPGTRLTVT.

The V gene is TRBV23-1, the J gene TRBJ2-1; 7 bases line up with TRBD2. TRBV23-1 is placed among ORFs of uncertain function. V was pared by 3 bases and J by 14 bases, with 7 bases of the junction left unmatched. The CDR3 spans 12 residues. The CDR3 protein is CASSHFGGGEFF. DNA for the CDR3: TGCGCCAGCAGTCATTTCGGGGGAGGGGAGTTCTTC.

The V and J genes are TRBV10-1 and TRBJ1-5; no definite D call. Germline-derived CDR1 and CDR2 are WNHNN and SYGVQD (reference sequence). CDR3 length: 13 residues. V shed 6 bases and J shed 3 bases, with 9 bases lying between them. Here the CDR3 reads CASSTGVNQPQHF. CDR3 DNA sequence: TGCGCCAGCAGCACCGGGGTCAATCAGCCCCAGCATTTT.